Presented here are 23 T cell receptor beta chains from one specimen sequenced in a study of vaccination and CD4 T cells after COVID-19. Specified treatment: approximately 9-day PBMC culture with coronavirus spike peptide pools or control peptides (ViraFEST assay). Antigen specificity for these receptors is unknown. The Oncomine TCR Beta short-read assay was what sequenced the DNA obtained from cultured CD4+ T cells. TCRdb re-analysed the PCR reads in MiXCR, keeping a single row per CDR3 protein. This table holds about 6,800 distinct CDR3 sequences, 70% to 75% found once. Sequenced material: CD4+ T cells from blood, cultured in vitro. The receptors were sampled from a human donor who had recovered from COVID-19.

V gene TRBV28 combines with J gene TRBJ2-7, with no clear D. Germline-derived CDR1 and CDR2 are MDHEN and SYDVKM. The CDR3 has 11 residues. Deletions cut 7 bases from V and 5 bases from J, with 9 bases between. The CDR3 is CASKGWNEQYF. DNA for the CDR3: TGTGCCAGCAAAGGGTGGAACGAGCAGTACTTC.

By share, this clonotype counts as medium-sized. The V call is TRBV19, the J call TRBJ1-5; 7 bases agree with TRBD1. The CDR3 covers 16 residues. Trimming removed 1 base from V and 3 bases from J; junction bases left unmatched: 6. Germline V gene sequence: CDR1 LNHDA, CDR2 SQIVND (reference sequence). DNA of the CDR3: TGTGCCAGTAGTATAGTAAGCAGGGGGAACAATCAGCCCCAGCATTTT. Translated, it gives CASSIVSRGNNQPQHF. Looking up the rest from reference TRBV19 and TRBJ1-5 gives the full variable domain: DGGITQSPKYLFRKEGQNVTLSCEQNLNHDAMYWYRQDPGQGLRLIYYSQIVNDFQKGDIAEGYSVSREKKESFPLTVTSAQKNPTAFYLCASSIVSRGNNQPQHFGDGTRLSIL.

Here the CDR3 reads CATGRETQYF. In nucleotides, the CDR3 is TGTGCCACCGGGCGGGAGACCCAGTACTTC. The gene calls are TRBV28 and TRBJ2-5; D gene ambiguous. The CDR3 is 10 residues long. Germline CDR1 MDHEN, CDR2 SYDVKM. V lost 10 bases to trimming and J lost 5 bases, with 8 bases between them.

This clonotype has more than one count but fewer than ten. The gene calls are TRBV19 and TRBJ2-7; 9 bases align to TRBD1. In germline, CDR1 is LNHDA, CDR2 SQIVND (reference sequence). V gave up 4 bases and J gave up 6 bases; unmatched junction bases: 13. The CDR3 has 16 amino acids. CDR3 protein: CASSTAAGTGMSEQYF. The CDR3, as DNA: TGTGCCAGTAGTACGGCTGCTGGGACAGGGATGTCCGAGCAGTACTTC.

This chain connects TRBV21-1 to TRBJ1-5. TRBV21-1 is a documented pseudogene. The CDR3 spans 15 residues. The CDR3 loop is CASSKGFRANQPQHF. The CDR3 coding sequence is TGTGCCAGCAGCAAAGGGTTTAGGGCAAATCAGCCCCAGCATTTT.

The genes are TRBV7-2 and TRBJ2-5, with D tentatively TRBD1 (5 bases). This CDR3 contains 15 residues. Germline V gene sequence: CDR1 SGHTA, CDR2 FQGNSA. V lost 5 bases to trimming and J lost 1 base, with 14 bases between them. The CDR3 loop reads CASSRQQVLQETQYF. In nucleotides, the CDR3 is TGTGCCAGCAGCAGACAACAGGTTCTCCAAGAGACCCAGTACTTC.

V usage is TRBV6-1 and J usage is TRBJ2-1; D not certain. V lost 6 bases and J 0 bases, leaving 6 bases between the germline ends. Germline values: CDR1 MNHNS, CDR2 SASEGT. The CDR3 has 13 amino acids. The CDR3 loop is CASSGYSYNEQFF. CDR3 DNA sequence: TGTGCCAGCAGCGGATACTCCTACAATGAGCAGTTCTTC.

The chain couples TRBV7-2 to TRBJ2-1; D is unclear. The CDR3 runs to 15 residues. Between the trimmed V and J ends, which lost 5 bases and 6 bases, there was a span of 17 bases. CDR1 and CDR2 from the germline V gene are SGHTA and FQGNSA. The DNA of the CDR3 is TGTGCCAGCAGCATAGGGCCTTTTAACCCCAATGAGCAGTTCTTC. Amino acids: CASSIGPFNPNEQFF.

This clonotype was found a few times. The chain links TRBV5-5 to TRBJ2-3; D is ambiguous. CDR1 and CDR2 from the germline V gene are SGHKS and YYEKEE (reference sequence). Between the trimmed V and J ends, which lost 5 bases and 3 bases, there was a span of 19 bases. CDR3 length: 16 amino acids. CDR3 residues: CASSRTSEIETDTQYF. DNA for the CDR3: TGTGCCAGCAGTCGTACCTCGGAGATTGAAACAGATACGCAGTATTTT. Complete variable domain (other parts from reference TRBV5-5 and TRBJ2-3): DAGVTQSPTHLIKTRGQQVTLRCSPISGHKSVSWYQQVLGQGPQFIFQYYEKEERGRGNFPDRFSARQFPNYSSELNVNALLLGDSALYLCASSRTSEIETDTQYFGPGTRLTVL.

The gene calls are TRBV6-5 and TRBJ2-1; D is perhaps TRBD2 (6 bases). CDR3 size: 15 residues. Germline CDR1 reads MNHEY; CDR2 reads SVGAGI. V dropped 2 bases and J dropped 7 bases, with 15 bases sitting between them. CDR3 in DNA: TGTGCCAGCAGTTACGACGGAGTAGCGGTTAATGAGCAGTTCTTC. Translated, it gives CASSYDGVAVNEQFF.

The J gene is TRBJ2-1, the V gene TRBV28; 8 bases are a match to TRBD2. V was clipped by 1 base and J by 7 bases; unmatched bases: 6. The CDR3 has 15 amino acids. Germline V gives CDR1 MDHEN, CDR2 SYDVKM. The CDR3 spells CASSLSGGGINEQFF. The CDR3 DNA is TGTGCCAGCAGTTTATCGGGAGGGGGGATAAATGAGCAGTTCTTC.

This chain links TRBV6-2 or TRBV6-3 with TRBJ1-2; D is ambiguous. Trimming took 0 bases from V and 4 from J, leaving 12 bases between them. The CDR3 has 15 residues. Germline loops: CDR1 MNHEY, CDR2 SVGEGT. DNA of the CDR3: TGTGCCAGCAGTTACTCCGACAACAACATCTATGGCTACACCTTC. Translation: CASSYSDNNIYGYTF.

The rearrangement uses TRBV12-3 or TRBV12-4 and TRBJ2-3, with TRBD2 as a possible D gene (7 bases). This CDR3 spans 15 amino acids. Trimming took off 4 bases at V and 5 bases at J, with 16 bases between the two ends. CDR3 sequence: CASSSLGGGEDTQYF. The CDR3 region has the DNA TGTGCCAGCAGTTCCCTGGGGGGGGGCGAAGATACGCAGTATTTT.

This sequence joins TRBV19 and TRBJ1-5, with 8 bases fitting TRBD1. The CDR3 runs to 14 residues. V lost 4 bases, J lost 10 bases, and 9 bases stayed unmatched. Looked up from germline, CDR1 is LNHDA and CDR2 is SQIVND (reference sequence). CDR3 DNA sequence: TGTGCCAGTAGTACCTCGACAGGGGCCAAACCCCAGCATTTT. Protein product: CASSTSTGAKPQHF.

This clonotype was seen a handful of times. J is TRBJ2-3 and V is TRBV24-1; 7 positions agree with TRBD1. From germline, CDR1 is KGHDR and CDR2 SFDVKD. The V and J ends lost 3 bases and 2 bases, in that order; junction bases with no gene match: 4. The CDR3 runs 15 residues. The CDR3 nucleotides are TGTGCCACCAGTGATAACAGGGGTTTCACAGATACGCAGTATTTT. This translates into CATSDNRGFTDTQYF.

The rearrangement uses TRBV27 and TRBJ2-2, with 9 bases lining up with TRBD2. Germline values: CDR1 MNHEY, CDR2 SMNVEV (reference sequence). V was pared by 2 bases and J by 6 bases, with 7 bases of the junction left unmatched. The length of the CDR3 is 16 residues. The chain's CDR3 is CASSLRLAGVSGELFF. Written as DNA, the CDR3 is TGTGCCAGCAGTTTACGATTAGCGGGAGTATCCGGGGAGCTGTTTTTT.

J is TRBJ2-2 and V is TRBV6-2 or TRBV6-3; D gene uncertain. V lost 4 bases to trimming and J lost 5 bases, with 14 bases between them. Germline CDR1 and CDR2: MNHEY and SVGEGT. CDR3 length: 15 amino acids. DNA for the CDR3: TGTGCCAGCAGTTCGGGTGGCGTCAGGACCGGGGAGCTGTTTTTT. It is translated as CASSSGGVRTGELFF.

V usage is TRBV19 and J usage is TRBJ1-5; D unresolved. The germline CDR1 and CDR2 sequences are LNHDA and SQIVND (reference sequence). This CDR3 spans 12 amino acids. V lost 2 bases to trimming and J lost 5 bases, with 4 bases between them. The CDR3, as DNA: TGTGCCAGTAGTATATTCGATCAGCCCCAGCATTTT. Residues: CASSIFDQPQHF.

By its share, this clonotype is large. This chain links TRBV20-1 with TRBJ2-5; 10 nucleotides align to TRBD1. This CDR3 comprises 14 residues. J lost 6 bases, V lost 1 base, and 5 bases had no gene match. Per germline, CDR1 DFQATT and CDR2 SNEGSKA (reference sequence). This CDR3 reads CSARADRGEQTQYF. CDR3 bases: TGCAGTGCTAGAGCGGACAGGGGGGAACAGACCCAGTACTTC.

V is TRBV7-6 and J is TRBJ1-6; TRBD1 matches 7 bases. V lost 4 bases, J lost 10 bases, and 13 bases stayed unmatched. The length of the CDR3 is 16 residues. Germline V lookup: CDR1 SGHVS, CDR2 FNYEAQ. The CDR3 spells CASSSTRGGGFSPLHF. CDR3 bases: TGTGCCAGCAGCTCTACCCGAGGAGGGGGCTTCTCACCCCTCCACTTT.

This chain uses TRBV20-1 with TRBJ1-3; tentative D call: TRBD1 (6 bases). Between the trimmed V and J ends, which lost 2 bases and 4 bases, there was a span of 9 bases. CDR1 and CDR2 (germline): DFQATT, SNEGSKA (reference sequence). This CDR3 is built from 13 residues. The CDR3 coding sequence is TGCAGTGCTAGAAAGGGGGACGGAAACACCATATATTTT. Encoded protein: CSARKGDGNTIYF.

The chain has TRBV5-1 and TRBJ1-5; 9 nucleotides align to TRBD1. Germline V gene sequence: CDR1 SGHRS, CDR2 YFSETQ. Germline trimming cut 0 bases from V and 3 bases from J; bases unmatched to any gene: 10. The CDR3 length is 18 residues. The CDR3 loop is CASSLALWTGAINQPQHF. The CDR3 DNA follows: TGCGCCAGCAGCTTGGCTCTTTGGACAGGGGCTATCAATCAGCCCCAGCATTTT. The variable domain in full, completed from reference TRBV5-1 and TRBJ1-5, reads KAGVTQTPRYLIKTRGQQVTLSCSPISGHRSVSWYQQTPGQGLQFLFEYFSETQRNKGNFPGRFSGRQFSNSRSEMNVSTLELGDSALYLCASSLALWTGAINQPQHFGDGTRLSIL.

This chain links TRBV5-5 with TRBJ1-6; no firm D call. V dropped 4 bases and J dropped 7 bases, with 12 bases sitting between them. CDR1 and CDR2 (germline): SGHKS, YYEKEE (reference sequence). CDR3 length equals 14 residues. CDR3 coding DNA: TGTGCCAGCAGCCCTGGACGAGGGAATTCACCCCTCCACTTT. It translates to CASSPGRGNSPLHF.